A single sample gave rise to the 26 T cell receptor beta chains below, sequenced in a study of blood T cells in healthy people across ages. Primers used in a second PCR of about 7 to 12 cycles were a sample-barcoded 5' primer and a J-beta primer mix. TCRdb reprocessed the 5' RACE reads via MiXCR and lists one record per CDR3 protein. This table holds fewer than 900,000 distinct CDR3 sequences, approximately 43% found once. Sequencing input: blood. The source is an older woman in good health.

This sequence joins TRBV11-1 and TRBJ2-5, with 8 bases aligning to TRBD1. The J call may be incorrect, as the DNA end agrees better with TRBJ2-7. The CDR3 is 14 amino acids. Germline V gives CDR1 SGHAT, CDR2 FQDESV (reference sequence). CDR3 residues: CASSLGRGHSEQYF. CDR3 DNA sequence: TGTGCCAGCAGCTTAGGCAGGGGGCATAGCGAGCAGTACTTC.

The V and J genes are TRBV12-3 or TRBV12-4 and TRBJ2-5; 8 bases fit TRBD1. The DNA end is a closer match to TRBJ2-7, so the J assignment may be wrong. This CDR3 has 16 amino acids. The CDR3 region has the DNA TGTGCCAGCAGTACAACCACCGGGACAGGCCCCTACGAGCAGTACTTC. Amino acids: CASSTTTGTGPYEQYF.

J is TRBJ1-4 and V is TRBV4-2; tentative D call: TRBD1 (6 bases). From germline, CDR1 is LGHNA and CDR2 YNFKEQ. Deletions cut 4 bases from V and 2 bases from J, with 8 bases between. The CDR3 totals 14 residues. CDR3 in amino acids: CASSPGHTNEKLFF. In DNA form, the CDR3 reads TGTGCCAGCAGCCCGGGACATACTAATGAAAAACTGTTTTTT.

The chain links TRBV9 to TRBJ1-4; 7 bases are shared with TRBD1. Germline loops: CDR1 SGDLS, CDR2 YYNGEE. The CDR3 runs 16 residues. Trimming removed 3 bases from V and 0 bases from J; junction bases left unmatched: 5. The CDR3 nucleotides read TGTGCCAGCAGCGGGGGACAGTCTGCAACTAATGAAAAACTGTTTTTT. It translates to CASSGGQSATNEKLFF.

The rearrangement uses TRBV11-2 and TRBJ2-1, with D perhaps matching TRBD1 (7 bases). The CDR3 is 17 residues long. Germline V gene sequence: CDR1 SGHAT, CDR2 FQNNGV. The V end lost 7 bases, the J end lost 0 bases, and 19 bases lay between the germline ends. The CDR3 sequence is CASNREGAGSSYNEQFF. The CDR3 bases are TGTGCCAGCAACCGAGAGGGGGCCGGGAGCTCCTACAATGAGCAGTTCTTC.

This clonotype has just a few counts. V usage is TRBV3-1 and J usage is TRBJ2-5, with D possibly TRBD1 on 6 matching bases. The DNA end is more similar to TRBJ2-7, so the J call may be wrong. The CDR3 is 13 residues long. Germline CDR1 reads LGHDT; CDR2 reads YNNKEL (reference sequence). The CDR3 nucleotides read TGTGCCAGCAGCCAGGCTGGGGGCGGCGAGCAGTACTTC. Its translation is CASSQAGGGEQYF.

This clonotype was seen ten or more times. This sequence joins TRBV2 and TRBJ2-1, with 12 bases aligning to TRBD2. The length of the CDR3 is 15 residues. The V gene's germline CDR1 is SNHLY and CDR2 FYNNEI. The V gene end was trimmed by 5 bases and the J gene end by 7 bases; junction bases not matched to a gene: 6. CDR3 sequence (DNA): TGTGCCAGCAGTTCTAGCGGGGGGGCTCGGAATGAGCAGTTCTTC. Its translation: CASSSSGGARNEQFF.

The sample holds a few counts of this clonotype. This sequence joins TRBV7-2 and TRBJ2-7; 7 nucleotides align to TRBD2. Unmatched junction bases numbered 10, after V lost 3 bases and J lost 5 bases. Germline CDR1 is SGHTA and CDR2 is FQGNSA. The CDR3 loop spans 15 amino acids. The CDR3 here is CASSLRGRAWDEQYF. In nucleotides, the CDR3 is TGTGCCAGCAGCTTGAGAGGGAGGGCCTGGGACGAGCAGTACTTC.

This sequence joins TRBV6-2 or TRBV6-3 and TRBJ2-1; maybe TRBD1 (6 bases). The CDR3 loop spans 14 amino acids. Trimming shortened V by 1 base and J by 6 bases, and 10 bases separated the two germline ends. Per the germline V gene, CDR1 is MNHEY and CDR2 is SVGEGT. CDR3 residues: CASSYLQGTNEQFF. CDR3 DNA sequence: TGTGCCAGCAGTTACTTGCAGGGGACCAATGAGCAGTTCTTC.

The gene calls are TRBV5-1 and TRBJ2-7; no clear D. CDR1 and CDR2 (germline): SGHRS, YFSETQ. V dropped 6 bases and J dropped 2 bases, with 12 bases sitting between them. This CDR3 contains 13 residues. The CDR3 here is CASTSSNAYEQYF. Here the CDR3 DNA reads TGCGCCAGCACGTCCAGCAACGCCTACGAGCAGTACTTC.

This chain links TRBV20-1 with TRBJ2-7; tentative D call: TRBD2 (6 bases). CDR1 and CDR2 (germline): DFQATT, SNEGSKA (reference sequence). There are 13 residues in the CDR3. Trimming took off 0 bases at V and 5 bases at J, with 11 bases between the two ends. In DNA, the CDR3 is TGCAGTGCTAGAGAGGGGGGAGAAAACGAGCAGTACTTC. Translating it yields CSAREGGENEQYF.

This clonotype occurred a few times. This may stem from a read error, because a much larger clone lies one nucleotide away. The gene calls are TRBV3-1 and TRBJ2-1; D remains ambiguous. Matching the DNA end better, TRBJ2-7 makes the J call doubtful. The germline gives CDR1 LGHDT, CDR2 YNNKEL (reference sequence). This CDR3 has 17 residues. CDR3: CASTSSSLLLSYNEQYF. In nucleotides, the CDR3 is TGTGCCAGCACCAGCTCCTCCCTACTACTCTCCTACAATGAGCAGTACTTC.

The chain employs TRBV18 and TRBJ2-3; no clear D gene. The germline CDR1 and CDR2 sequences are KGHSH and LQKENI. The CDR3 length is 16 residues. Trimming pared 2 bases from V and 4 bases from J, leaving 16 bases between. The CDR3 region has the DNA TGTGCCAGCTCACCAGATTCTGGTTTCGGCGCAGATACGCAGTATTTT. It codes for CASSPDSGFGADTQYF.

This chain connects TRBV7-8 to TRBJ2-7; 15 nucleotides match TRBD2. The DNA end is more similar to TRBJ2-5, so the J call may be wrong. Germline V CDR1 and CDR2: SGHVS, FQNEAQ. This CDR3 contains 17 residues. The CDR3 reads CASSLWTSGGARETQYF. The CDR3 DNA reads TGTGCCAGCAGCCTATGGACTAGCGGGGGGGCACGGGAGACCCAGTACTTC.

This sequence joins TRBV5-6 and TRBJ2-3; 13 positions match TRBD2. Germline CDR1 is SGHDT and CDR2 is YYEEEE. The V and J ends lost 3 bases and 8 bases, in that order; junction bases with no gene match: 12. This CDR3 contains 17 residues. CDR3 region: CASSSGLAGDTAGTQYF. CDR3 coding DNA: TGTGCCAGCAGCTCCGGACTAGCGGGAGATACCGCAGGTACGCAGTATTTT.

The J gene is TRBJ1-1, the V gene TRBV29-1; the match to TRBD1 covers 9 bases. J lost 5 bases, V lost 4 bases, and 8 bases had no gene match. Germline V gene data show CDR1 as SQVTM and CDR2 as ANQGSEA. The length of the CDR3 is 14 residues. CDR3 protein: CSVGYGQGRTEAFF. As DNA, the CDR3 is TGCAGCGTTGGCTACGGACAGGGGAGGACTGAAGCTTTCTTT.

This clonotype appeared a few times. The chain's CDR3 is CASSSPGGAMETQYF. The CDR3 coding sequence is TGTGCCAGCAGCTCCCCCGGGGGGGCCATGGAGACCCAGTACTTC. The chain joins TRBV7-7 to TRBJ2-7; TRBD2 agrees at 8 bases. The DNA end is a closer match to TRBJ2-5, so the J assignment may be wrong. This CDR3 has 15 amino acids. The germline V gene encodes CDR1 SSHAT and CDR2 FNYEAQ (reference sequence).

Of note for this clonotype: One end of the junction is discordant with germline, which a read error may explain. V is TRBV5-1 and J is TRBJ2-5; D may be TRBD2 (6 bases). Germline values: CDR1 SGHRS, CDR2 YFSETQ. The CDR3 is 15 amino acids. CDR3 sequence reads: CASRIGRGSQGTQYF. The CDR3 nucleotides read TGCGCCAGCAGAATTGGCCGGGGGTCCCAAGGGACCCAGTACTTC.

This chain's CDR3 is CASSWDYSQETQYF. CDR3 bases: TGCGCCAGCAGCTGGGACTACTCCCAAGAGACCCAGTACTTC. The chain carries TRBV5-1 and TRBJ2-5; 7 bases fit TRBD2. Germline-derived CDR1 and CDR2 are SGHRS and YFSETQ. CDR3 length: 14 amino acids. V dropped 3 bases and J dropped 1; count of bases not matched to a gene: 3.

CDR3 coding DNA: TGCGCCAGCAGCCCGACAGATTATAGCAATCAGCCCCAGCATTTT. Amino acid sequence: CASSPTDYSNQPQHF. V and J are TRBV4-1 and TRBJ1-5, with a tentative D call TRBD1 (5 bases). CDR1 and CDR2 (germline): MGHRA, YSYEKL. Trimming shortened V by 4 bases and J by 0 bases, and 10 bases separated the two germline ends. CDR3 size: 15 residues.

The chain uses TRBV20-1 and TRBJ2-1; perhaps TRBD2 as D (6 bases). The CDR3 is made up of 15 amino acids. Trimming took off 3 bases at V and 6 bases at J, with 18 bases between the two ends. Per germline, CDR1 DFQATT and CDR2 SNEGSKA (reference sequence). The CDR3 DNA follows: TGCAGTGCTAGGAGGTGGCGGGACCCCCGCAATGAGCAGTTCTTC. Encoded protein: CSARRWRDPRNEQFF.

CDR3 residues: CASSYAGGAAYGYTF. The CDR3 bases are TGTGCCAGCAGTTACGCGGGTGGGGCGGCCTATGGCTACACCTTC. This chain links TRBV27 with TRBJ1-2, with D possibly being TRBD1 (5 bases). Trimming shortened V by 4 bases and J by 4 bases, and 16 bases separated the two germline ends. Per germline, CDR1 MNHEY and CDR2 SMNVEV (reference sequence). This CDR3 has 15 residues.

The gene calls are TRBV11-2 and TRBJ1-1; possibly TRBD1 for D (5 bases). Trimming removed 1 base from V and 3 bases from J, with 15 bases in between. The germline V gene encodes CDR1 SGHAT and CDR2 FQNNGV. The CDR3 has 16 residues. CDR3 sequence reads: CASSLAGDSQYTEAFF. The CDR3 DNA follows: TGTGCCAGCAGCTTAGCGGGCGACAGCCAGTACACTGAAGCTTTCTTT.

This chain connects TRBV3-1 to TRBJ1-5; the D gene is possibly TRBD1 (6 bases). Germline CDR1 reads LGHDT; CDR2 reads YNNKEL (reference sequence). The CDR3 covers 14 residues. V lost 5 bases and J 6 bases, leaving 14 bases between the germline ends. Here the CDR3 DNA reads TGTGCCAGCAGCACACAGGGTGGGGGTCAGCCCCAGCATTTT. Translated, it gives CASSTQGGGQPQHF.

This clonotype was seen ten or more times. The rearrangement uses TRBV6-5 and TRBJ2-5, with D uncertain. The germline CDR1 and CDR2 sequences are MNHEY and SVGAGI. V was pared by 4 bases and J by 0 bases, with 6 bases between. The CDR3 runs 13 residues. The CDR3 spells CASSWSYQETQYF. Written as DNA, the CDR3 is TGTGCCAGCAGTTGGAGTTACCAAGAGACCCAGTACTTC.

This clonotype was recorded once. A much larger clonotype is one base distant, so this may be a read error. The rearrangement joins TRBV3-1 to TRBJ2-4, with a tentative D call TRBD1 (6 bases). Trimming took off 2 bases at V and 13 bases at J, with 18 bases between the two ends. CDR1 and CDR2 (germline): LGHDT, YNNKEL (reference sequence). There are 14 residues in the CDR3. CDR3 protein: CASSQWGPEGEQYF. The CDR3 DNA is TGTGCCAGCAGCCAATGGGGGCCAGAGGGTGAGCAGTACTTC.